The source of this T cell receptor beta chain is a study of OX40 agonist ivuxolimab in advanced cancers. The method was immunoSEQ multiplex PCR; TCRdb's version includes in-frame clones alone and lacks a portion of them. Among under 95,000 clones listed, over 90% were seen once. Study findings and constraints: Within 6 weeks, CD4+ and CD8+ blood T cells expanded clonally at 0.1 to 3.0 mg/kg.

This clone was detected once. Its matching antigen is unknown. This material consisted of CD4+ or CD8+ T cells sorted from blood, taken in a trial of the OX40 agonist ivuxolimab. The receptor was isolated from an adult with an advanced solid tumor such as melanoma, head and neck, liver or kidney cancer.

The CDR3 loop reads CASSQGTSGQGETQYF. In nucleotides, the CDR3 is TGCGCCAGCAGCCAAGGGACTAGCGGGCAAGGGGAGACCCAGTACTTC. The genes are TRBV4-1 and TRBJ2-5; TRBD2 agrees at 11 bases. The V gene's germline CDR1 is MGHRA and CDR2 YSYEKL. The CDR3 is made up of 16 amino acids. The V gene end was trimmed by 1 base and the J gene end by 5 bases; junction bases not matched to a gene: 6.